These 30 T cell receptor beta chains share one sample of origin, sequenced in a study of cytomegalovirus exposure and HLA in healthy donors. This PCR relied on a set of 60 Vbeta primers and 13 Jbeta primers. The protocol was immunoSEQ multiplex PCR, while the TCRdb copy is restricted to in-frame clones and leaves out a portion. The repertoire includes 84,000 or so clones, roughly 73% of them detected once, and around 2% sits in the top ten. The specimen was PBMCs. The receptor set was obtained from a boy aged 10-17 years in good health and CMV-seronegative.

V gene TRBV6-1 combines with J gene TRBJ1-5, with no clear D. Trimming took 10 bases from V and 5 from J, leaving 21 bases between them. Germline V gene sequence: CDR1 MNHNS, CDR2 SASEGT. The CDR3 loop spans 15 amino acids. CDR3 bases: TGTGCCACCTGGAGAGGCCCCGGCGTTGATCAGCCCCAGCATTTT. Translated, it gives CATWRGPGVDQPQHF.

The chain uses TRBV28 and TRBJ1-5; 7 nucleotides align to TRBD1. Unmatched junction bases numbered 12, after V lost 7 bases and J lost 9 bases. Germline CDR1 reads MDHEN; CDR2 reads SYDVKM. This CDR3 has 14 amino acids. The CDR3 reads CASTRDSELMPQHF. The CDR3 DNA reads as TGTGCCAGCACCCGGGACAGTGAATTGATGCCCCAGCATTTT.

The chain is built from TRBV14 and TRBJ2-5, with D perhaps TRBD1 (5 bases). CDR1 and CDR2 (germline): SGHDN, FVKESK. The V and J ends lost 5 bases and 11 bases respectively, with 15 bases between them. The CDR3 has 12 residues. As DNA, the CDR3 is TGTGCCAGCAGCAGGGGCTGGGAAGAGCAGTACTTC. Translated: CASSRGWEEQYF.

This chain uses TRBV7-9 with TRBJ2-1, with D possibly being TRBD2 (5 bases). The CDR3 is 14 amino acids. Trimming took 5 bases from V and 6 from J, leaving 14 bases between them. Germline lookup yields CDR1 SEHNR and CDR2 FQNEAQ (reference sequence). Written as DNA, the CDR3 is TGTGCCAGCAGCCCCTCGGGGTACGGCAATGAGCAGTTCTTC. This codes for CASSPSGYGNEQFF.

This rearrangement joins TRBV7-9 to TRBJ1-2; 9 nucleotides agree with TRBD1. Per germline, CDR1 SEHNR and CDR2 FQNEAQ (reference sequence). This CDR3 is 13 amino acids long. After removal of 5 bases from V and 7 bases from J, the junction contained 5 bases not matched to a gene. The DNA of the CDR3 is TGTGCCAGCAGCCCACAGGGGGCCCGTGGCTACACCTTC. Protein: CASSPQGARGYTF.

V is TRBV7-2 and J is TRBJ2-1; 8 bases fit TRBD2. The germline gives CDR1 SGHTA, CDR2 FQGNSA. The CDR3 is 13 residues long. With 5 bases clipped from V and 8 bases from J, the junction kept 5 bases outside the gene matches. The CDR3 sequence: CASSPVSGDEQFF. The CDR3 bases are TGTGCCAGCAGCCCCGTTAGCGGGGATGAGCAGTTCTTC.

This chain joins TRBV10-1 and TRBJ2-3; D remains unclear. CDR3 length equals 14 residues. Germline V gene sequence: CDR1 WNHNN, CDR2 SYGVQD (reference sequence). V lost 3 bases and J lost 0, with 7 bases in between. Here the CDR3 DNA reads TGCGCCAGCAGTGATGACAAGAGCACAGATACGCAGTATTTT. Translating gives CASSDDKSTDTQYF.

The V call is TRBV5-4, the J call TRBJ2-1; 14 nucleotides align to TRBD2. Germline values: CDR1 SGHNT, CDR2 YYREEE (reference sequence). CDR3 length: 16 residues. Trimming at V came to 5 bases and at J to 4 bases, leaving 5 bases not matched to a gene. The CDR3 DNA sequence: TGTGCCAGCAGGACTAGCGGGGGGGCGGGTTACAATGAGCAGTTCTTC. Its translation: CASRTSGGAGYNEQFF.

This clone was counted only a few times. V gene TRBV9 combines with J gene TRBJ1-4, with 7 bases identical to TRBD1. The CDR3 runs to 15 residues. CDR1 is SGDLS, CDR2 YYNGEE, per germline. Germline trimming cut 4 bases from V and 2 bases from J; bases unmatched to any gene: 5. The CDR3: CASSPRGWTNEKLFF. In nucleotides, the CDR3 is TGTGCCAGCAGCCCCAGGGGGTGGACTAATGAAAAACTGTTTTTT.

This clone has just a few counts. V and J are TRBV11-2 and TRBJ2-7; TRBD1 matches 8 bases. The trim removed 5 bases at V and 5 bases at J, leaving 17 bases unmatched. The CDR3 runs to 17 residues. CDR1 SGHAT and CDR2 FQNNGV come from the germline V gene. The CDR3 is CASSHYARQGNPHEQYF. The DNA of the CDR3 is TGTGCCAGCAGCCACTATGCTCGACAGGGGAATCCCCACGAGCAGTACTTC.

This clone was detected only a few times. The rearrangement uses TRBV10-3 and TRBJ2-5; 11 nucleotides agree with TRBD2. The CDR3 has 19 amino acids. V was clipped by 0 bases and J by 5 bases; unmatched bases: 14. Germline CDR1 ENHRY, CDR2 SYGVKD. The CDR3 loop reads CAISESSVAGGPGRETQYF. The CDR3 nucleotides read TGTGCCATCAGTGAGTCGTCGGTAGCGGGAGGGCCTGGAAGGGAGACCCAGTACTTC.

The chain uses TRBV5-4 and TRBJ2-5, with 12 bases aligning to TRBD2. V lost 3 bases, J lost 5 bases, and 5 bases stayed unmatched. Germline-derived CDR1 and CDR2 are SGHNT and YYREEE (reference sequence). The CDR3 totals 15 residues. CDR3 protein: CASSSSGGAEETQYF. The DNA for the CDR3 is TGTGCCAGCAGCTCTAGCGGGGGGGCAGAGGAGACCCAGTACTTC.

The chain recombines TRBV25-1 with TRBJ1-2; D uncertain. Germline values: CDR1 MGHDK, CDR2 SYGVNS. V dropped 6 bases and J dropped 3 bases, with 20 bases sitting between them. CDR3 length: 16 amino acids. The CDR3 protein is CASSSRIGRADYGYTF. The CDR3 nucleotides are TGTGCCAGCAGCTCCCGAATCGGGCGGGCGGACTATGGCTACACCTTC.

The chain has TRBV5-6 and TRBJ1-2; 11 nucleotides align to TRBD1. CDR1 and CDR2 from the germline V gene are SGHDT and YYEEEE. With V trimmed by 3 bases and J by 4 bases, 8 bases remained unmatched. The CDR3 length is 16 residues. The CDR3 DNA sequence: TGTGCCAGCAGCTCTTCGGACAGGGGGCGTCTCTATGGCTACACCTTC. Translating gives CASSSSDRGRLYGYTF.

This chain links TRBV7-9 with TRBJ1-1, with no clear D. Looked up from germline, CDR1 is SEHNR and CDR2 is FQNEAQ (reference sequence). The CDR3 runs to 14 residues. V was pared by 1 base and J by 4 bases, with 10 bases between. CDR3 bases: TGTGCCAGCAGCTTAGTAACACGAGGCACTGAAGCTTTCTTT. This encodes CASSLVTRGTEAFF.

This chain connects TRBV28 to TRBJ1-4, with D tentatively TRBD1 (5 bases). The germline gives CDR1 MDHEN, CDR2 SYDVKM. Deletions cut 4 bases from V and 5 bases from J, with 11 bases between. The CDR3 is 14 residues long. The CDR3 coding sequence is TGTGCCAGCAGTTCAGGGTACCCAAATGAAAAACTGTTTTTT. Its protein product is CASSSGYPNEKLFF.

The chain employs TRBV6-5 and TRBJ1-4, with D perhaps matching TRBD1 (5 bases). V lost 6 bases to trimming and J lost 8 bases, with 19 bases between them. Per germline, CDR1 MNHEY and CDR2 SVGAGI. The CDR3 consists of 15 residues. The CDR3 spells CASSLGAGFGEKLFF. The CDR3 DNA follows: TGTGCCAGCAGCCTAGGCGCAGGGTTTGGCGAAAAACTGTTTTTT.

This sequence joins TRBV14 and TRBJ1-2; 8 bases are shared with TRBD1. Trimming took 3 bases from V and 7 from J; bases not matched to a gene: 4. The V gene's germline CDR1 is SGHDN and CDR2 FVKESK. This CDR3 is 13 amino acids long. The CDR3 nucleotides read TGTGCCAGCAGCCAGGACAGGGCGAGTGGCTACACCTTC. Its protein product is CASSQDRASGYTF.

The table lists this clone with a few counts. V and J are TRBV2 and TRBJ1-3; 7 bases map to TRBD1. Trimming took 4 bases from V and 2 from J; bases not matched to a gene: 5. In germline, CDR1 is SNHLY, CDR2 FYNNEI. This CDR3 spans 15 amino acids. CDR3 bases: TGTGCCAGCAGTGTAAAGGGGGCTACTGGAAACACCATATATTTT. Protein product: CASSVKGATGNTIYF.

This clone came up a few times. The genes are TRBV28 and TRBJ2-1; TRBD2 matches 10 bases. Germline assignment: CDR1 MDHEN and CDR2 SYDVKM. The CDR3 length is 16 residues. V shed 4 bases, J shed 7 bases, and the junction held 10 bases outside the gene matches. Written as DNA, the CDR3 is TGTGCCAGCAGTTCCGCTAGCGGGAGCGGTTGGAATGAGCAGTTCTTC. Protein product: CASSSASGSGWNEQFF.

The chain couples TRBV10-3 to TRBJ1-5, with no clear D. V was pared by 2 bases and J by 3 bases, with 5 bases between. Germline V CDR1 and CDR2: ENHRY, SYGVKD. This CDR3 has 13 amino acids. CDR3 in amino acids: CAISEESNQPQHF. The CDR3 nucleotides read TGTGCCATCAGTGAGGAGTCCAATCAGCCCCAGCATTTT.

CDR3 nucleotides: TGCGCCAGCAGCCAACCCACGGGGACAGGGGTTGGCTACAATGAGCAGTTCTTC. Protein sequence: CASSQPTGTGVGYNEQFF. The chain has TRBV4-3 and TRBJ2-1; TRBD1 matches 10 bases. V dropped 2 bases and J dropped 3; count of bases not matched to a gene: 10. Germline CDR1 LGHNA, CDR2 YSLEER. There are 18 residues in the CDR3.

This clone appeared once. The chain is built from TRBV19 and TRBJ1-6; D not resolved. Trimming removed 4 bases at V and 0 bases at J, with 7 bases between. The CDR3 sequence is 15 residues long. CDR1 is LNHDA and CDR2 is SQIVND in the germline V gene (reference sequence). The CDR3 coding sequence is TGTGCCAGTAGTACTTCGAGCTCCTATAATTCACCCCTCCACTTT. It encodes CASSTSSSYNSPLHF.

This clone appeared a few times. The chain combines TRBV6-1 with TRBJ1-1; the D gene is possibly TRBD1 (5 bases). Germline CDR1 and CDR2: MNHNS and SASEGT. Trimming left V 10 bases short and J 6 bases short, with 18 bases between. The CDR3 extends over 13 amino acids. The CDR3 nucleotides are TGTGCCATAGAGGATCGGGGCGGGGCTGAAGCTTTCTTT. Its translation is CAIEDRGGAEAFF.

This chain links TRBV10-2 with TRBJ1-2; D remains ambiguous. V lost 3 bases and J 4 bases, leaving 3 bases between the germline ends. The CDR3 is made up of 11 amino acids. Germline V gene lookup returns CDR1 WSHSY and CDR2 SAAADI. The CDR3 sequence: CASSDGYGYTF. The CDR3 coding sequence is TGCGCCAGCAGTGACGGCTATGGCTACACCTTC.

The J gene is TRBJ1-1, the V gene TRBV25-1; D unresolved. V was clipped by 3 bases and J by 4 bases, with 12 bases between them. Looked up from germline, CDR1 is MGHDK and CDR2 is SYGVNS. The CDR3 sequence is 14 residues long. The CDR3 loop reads CASSENSYSTEAFF. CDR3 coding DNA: TGTGCCAGCAGTGAGAACTCATACTCCACTGAAGCTTTCTTT.

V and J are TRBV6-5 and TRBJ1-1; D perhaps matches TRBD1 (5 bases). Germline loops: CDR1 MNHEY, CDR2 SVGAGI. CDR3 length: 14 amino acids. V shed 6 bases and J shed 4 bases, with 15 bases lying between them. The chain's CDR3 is CASSPRGDGTEAFF. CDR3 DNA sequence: TGTGCCAGCAGCCCCCGGGGGGATGGCACTGAAGCTTTCTTT.

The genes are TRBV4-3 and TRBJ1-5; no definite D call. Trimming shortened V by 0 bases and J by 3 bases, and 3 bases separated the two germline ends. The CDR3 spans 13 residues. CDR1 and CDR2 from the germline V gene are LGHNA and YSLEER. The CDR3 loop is CASSQDLNQPQHF. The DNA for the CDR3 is TGCGCCAGCAGCCAAGATCTCAATCAGCCCCAGCATTTT.

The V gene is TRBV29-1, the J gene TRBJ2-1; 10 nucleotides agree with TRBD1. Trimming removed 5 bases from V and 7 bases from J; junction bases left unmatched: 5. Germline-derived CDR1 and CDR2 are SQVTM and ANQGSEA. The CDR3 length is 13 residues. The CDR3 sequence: CSVWTGGVNEQFF. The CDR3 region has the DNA TGCAGCGTTTGGACAGGGGGAGTAAATGAGCAGTTCTTC.

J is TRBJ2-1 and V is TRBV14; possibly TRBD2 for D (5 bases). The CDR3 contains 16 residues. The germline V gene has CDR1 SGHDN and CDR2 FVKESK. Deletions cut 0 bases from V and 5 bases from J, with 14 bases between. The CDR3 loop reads CASSQDLGEIDNEQFF. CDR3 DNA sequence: TGTGCCAGCAGCCAAGATCTCGGGGAAATAGACAATGAGCAGTTCTTC.